These T cell receptor beta chains were read from a single sample in a study of T cells in Graves' hyperthyroidism and ophthalmopathy. TCRdb re-analysed the multiplex PCR reads in MiXCR, keeping a single row per CDR3 protein. The sample has around 760,000 distinct CDR3 sequences, around 40% seen once. The sample was blood. Receptors were obtained from a woman in her 40s with Graves' hyperthyroidism. Both conserved end residues are trimmed from each CDR3. The order of the fields is V gene, J gene, CDR3 protein.

v_gene: TRBV7-2
j_gene: TRBJ2-7
CDR3aa: ASSVEGGDTYEQY

v_gene: TRBV24-1
j_gene: TRBJ1-2
CDR3aa: ATSDPATGRGYT

v_gene: TRBV25-1
j_gene: TRBJ2-2
CDR3aa: ASSEFGLGGIGELF

v_gene: TRBV5-1
j_gene: TRBJ1-5
CDR3aa: ASSLAGDNLSAQH

v_gene: TRBV24-1
j_gene: TRBJ2-5
CDR3aa: ATSESPRNTQY

v_gene: TRBV20-1
j_gene: TRBJ1-2
CDR3aa: SASVGGDYGYT

v_gene: TRBV7-8
j_gene: TRBJ1-4
CDR3aa: ASSLNPWGVVTEKLF

v_gene: TRBV7-6
j_gene: TRBJ1-3
CDR3aa: ASSLPLGNTIY

v_gene: TRBV7-9
j_gene: TRBJ1-2
CDR3aa: ASSFVPQDYGYT

v_gene: TRBV7-2
j_gene: TRBJ2-7
CDR3aa: ASSSRQIYEQY

v_gene: TRBV6-1
j_gene: TRBJ2-5
CDR3aa: ASSTLGIRGTQY

v_gene: TRBV7-9
j_gene: TRBJ2-7
CDR3aa: ASSLGAPGHHEQY

v_gene: TRBV7-9
j_gene: TRBJ2-6
CDR3aa: ASSFDKANVLT

v_gene: TRBV2
j_gene: TRBJ1-2
CDR3aa: ASSYTPLPNYGYT

v_gene: TRBV19
j_gene: TRBJ1-1
CDR3aa: ASKGLGDTEAF

v_gene: TRBV5-5
j_gene: TRBJ2-7
CDR3aa: ASSSDSPNEQY

v_gene: TRBV6-2/TRBV6-3
j_gene: TRBJ1-1
CDR3aa: ASSYLPGKGTEAF

v_gene: TRBV12-3/TRBV12-4
j_gene: TRBJ2-7
CDR3aa: ASSLGVETYEQY

v_gene: TRBV24-1
j_gene: TRBJ1-5
CDR3aa: ATRTGVDQPQH

v_gene: TRBV14
j_gene: TRBJ1-2
CDR3aa: ASSQTTGAPDGYT

v_gene: TRBV5-1
j_gene: TRBJ1-6
CDR3aa: ASSLTPGTQNSPLH

v_gene: TRBV28
j_gene: TRBJ2-7
CDR3aa: ASSTTRLGFRRTEQY

v_gene: TRBV20-1
j_gene: TRBJ1-5
CDR3aa: SARVIRGPPGERSNQPQH

v_gene: TRBV20-1
j_gene: TRBJ1-5
CDR3aa: SATAGTLGSQPQH

v_gene: TRBV6-2/TRBV6-3
j_gene: TRBJ1-5
CDR3aa: ASSYLVGSNQPQH

v_gene: TRBV7-2
j_gene: TRBJ2-6
CDR3aa: ASSSGPFSGANVLT

v_gene: TRBV7-3
j_gene: TRBJ2-2
CDR3aa: ASNTRGGNTGELF

v_gene: TRBV7-2
j_gene: TRBJ1-6
CDR3aa: ASSAGTAKLNSPLH

v_gene: TRBV11-2
j_gene: TRBJ2-7
CDR3aa: ASTSNGEQY

v_gene: TRBV29-1
j_gene: TRBJ2-7
CDR3aa: SLEQNYEQY

v_gene: TRBV20-1
j_gene: TRBJ1-5
CDR3aa: SASWAASPLNQPQH

v_gene: TRBV7-2
j_gene: TRBJ1-1
CDR3aa: ASSLSEDTVAF

v_gene: TRBV14
j_gene: TRBJ1-2
CDR3aa: ASSQTLGGGAGYT

v_gene: TRBV6-1
j_gene: TRBJ1-1
CDR3aa: ASSPTSGMNTEAF

v_gene: TRBV20-1
j_gene: TRBJ2-7
CDR3aa: SACPGTGGNYEQY

v_gene: TRBV29-1
j_gene: TRBJ1-1
CDR3aa: SLGSLNTEAF

v_gene: TRBV12-3/TRBV12-4
j_gene: TRBJ1-1
CDR3aa: ASSLQTGLLMNTEAF

v_gene: TRBV4-1
j_gene: TRBJ1-6
CDR3aa: ASSQGQINNSPLH

v_gene: TRBV6-6
j_gene: TRBJ1-1
CDR3aa: ASSMAGRTEAF

v_gene: TRBV7-9
j_gene: TRBJ2-5
CDR3aa: ASSLIGVGQETQY

v_gene: TRBV7-7
j_gene: TRBJ2-1
CDR3aa: ASRTSGVHNEQF

v_gene: TRBV7-2
j_gene: TRBJ1-6
CDR3aa: ASSQEGGNTSPLH